Each of the 18 T cell receptor beta chains below was sequenced from the same sample in a study of T-cell memory formation after mild COVID-19. MiXCR was run by TCRdb on the 5' RACE reads, yielding one entry per CDR3 protein. This sample has almost 550,000 distinct CDR3 sequences, with around 21% found just once. The sequenced material came from PBMCs or a T cell subset sorted from them (not recorded which). The receptors were gathered from an adult woman who had mild COVID-19 (a few samples of this study predate the infection). Cell type and time point are not known.

The gene calls are TRBV5-1 and TRBJ2-5; D is possibly TRBD2 (6 bases). The CDR3 is made up of 14 amino acids. V dropped 4 bases and J dropped 5 bases, with 15 bases sitting between them. The germline V gene encodes CDR1 SGHRS and CDR2 YFSETQ. CDR3 coding DNA: TGCGCCAGCAGCAGGGGACTGCCCGCGGAGACCCAGTACTTC. This codes for CASSRGLPAETQYF.

This clonotype appeared a few times. This sequence joins TRBV7-6 and TRBJ2-7; tentatively, D is TRBD1 or TRBD2 (6 bases each). CDR3 length equals 13 residues. Trimming cost V 5 bases and J 6 bases, with 14 bases left between them. Germline V gene sequence: CDR1 SGHVS, CDR2 FNYEAQ. The CDR3 here is CASSPGASREQYF. For the CDR3, the DNA is TGTGCCAGCAGCCCGGGGGCCTCTCGCGAGCAGTACTTC.

This clonotype occurred a few times. The germline gene is not matched at one end of the junction; a read error may be the cause. This rearrangement joins TRBV7-7 to TRBJ2-5, with 14 bases identical to TRBD2. This CDR3 region has 15 residues. Per the germline V gene, CDR1 is SSHAT and CDR2 is FNYEAQ (reference sequence). As DNA, the CDR3 is TGTGCTAGCAGCACCGGGACTAGCGGGGGAGAGACCCAGTACTTC. Its translation is CASSTGTSGGETQYF.

This clonotype showed up just a few times. The chain employs TRBV20-1 and TRBJ2-3; D possibly uses TRBD1 or TRBD2 (5 bases each). Trimming pared 5 bases from V and 6 bases from J, leaving 12 bases between. Germline CDR1 is DFQATT and CDR2 is SNEGSKA (reference sequence). The CDR3 has 12 residues. This chain's CDR3 is CSALPGLDTQYF. CDR3 nucleotide sequence: TGCAGTGCTCTCCCGGGGCTTGATACGCAGTATTTT.

This clonotype appeared many times. The chain joins TRBV7-3 to TRBJ1-1; 7 bases line up with TRBD1. The CDR3 has 13 amino acids. The V and J ends lost 5 bases and 7 bases, in that order; junction bases with no gene match: 7. Germline V lookup: CDR1 SGHTA, CDR2 FQGTGA. In DNA, the CDR3 is TGTGCCAGCAGCCCCGGACAGGTTCATGAAGCTTTCTTT. Its translation is CASSPGQVHEAFF.

The V call is TRBV25-1, the J call TRBJ2-1; D call uncertain. V was trimmed by 7 bases and J by 6 bases, leaving 10 bases between them. CDR1 is MGHDK and CDR2 is SYGVNS in the germline V gene. CDR3 length: 12 residues. CDR3 bases: TGTGCCAGCACTAACCAGGTCAATGAGCAGTTCTTC. Protein: CASTNQVNEQFF.

This clonotype was observed a handful of times. The rearrangement joins TRBV12-3 or TRBV12-4 to TRBJ2-6; possible D gene TRBD1, 6 bases. Trimming cost V 6 bases and J 0 bases, with 9 bases left between them. The CDR3 is 15 amino acids. The CDR3 DNA reads as TGTGCCAGCAGCTCAGGGGTCTCTGGGGCCAACGTCCTGACTTTC. The encoded protein is CASSSGVSGANVLTF.

The CDR3 reads CSATGTVKNTEAFF. The DNA of the CDR3 is TGCAGCGCGACCGGGACAGTGAAGAACACTGAAGCTTTCTTT. This chain uses TRBV29-1 with TRBJ1-1; TRBD1 aligns across 7 bases. Trimming cost V 7 bases and J 1 base; bases outside gene matches: 9. Germline V CDR1 and CDR2: SQVTM, ANQGSEA. The CDR3 runs to 14 residues.

The V and J genes are TRBV11-2 and TRBJ2-5, with D possibly being TRBD2 (5 bases). The V gene's germline CDR1 is SGHAT and CDR2 FQNNGV. The CDR3 is 14 residues long. With 2 bases removed from V and 5 bases from J, the gap between germline ends came to 12 bases. Written as DNA, the CDR3 is TGTGCCAGCAGCTTAATGAGGGAGACGGAGACCCAGTACTTC. Translation: CASSLMRETETQYF.

The V gene is TRBV27, the J gene TRBJ2-1; the match to TRBD1 covers 8 bases. Trimming removed 3 bases from V and 10 bases from J; junction bases left unmatched: 5. This CDR3 has 13 residues. Germline lookup yields CDR1 MNHEY and CDR2 SMNVEV (reference sequence). The CDR3, as DNA: TGTGCCAGCAGTTTTCACGACAGGGGAGAGCAGTTCTTC. Its protein product is CASSFHDRGEQFF.

This clonotype was observed a few times. The J gene is TRBJ2-3, the V gene TRBV20-1, with 9 bases lining up with TRBD2. This CDR3 has 16 residues. In germline, CDR1 is DFQATT, CDR2 SNEGSKA (reference sequence). The V and J ends lost 2 bases and 3 bases, in that order; junction bases with no gene match: 9. The CDR3: CSARRSAGGPTDTQYF. The CDR3 region has the DNA TGCAGTGCTAGAAGGTCGGCGGGAGGGCCTACAGATACGCAGTATTTT.

This clonotype was detected only a few times. The J gene is TRBJ2-5, the V gene TRBV29-1, with D possibly TRBD1 on 7 matching bases. With 6 bases removed from V and 6 bases from J, the gap between germline ends came to 23 bases. CDR1 is SQVTM, CDR2 ANQGSEA, per germline. The CDR3 runs to 15 residues. CDR3 loop: CSVPRARGAGKTQYF. CDR3 nucleotides: TGCAGCGTCCCCCGGGCCAGGGGGGCAGGAAAGACCCAGTACTTC.

V usage is TRBV30 and J usage is TRBJ2-6; D not certain. Germline V CDR1 and CDR2: GTSNPN, SVGIG (reference sequence). This CDR3 has 14 residues. V lost 2 bases to trimming and J lost 0 bases, with 5 bases between them. CDR3 loop: CAWSLHSGANVLTF. CDR3 DNA: TGTGCCTGGAGTCTCCACTCTGGGGCCAACGTCCTGACTTTC.

The sample holds one count of this clonotype. The chain couples TRBV5-5 to TRBJ1-4; the match to TRBD1 covers 7 bases. The germline V gene encodes CDR1 SGHKS and CDR2 YYEKEE (reference sequence). The CDR3 contains 16 residues. Unmatched junction bases numbered 5, after V lost 3 bases and J lost 0 bases. The CDR3 sequence: CASSYAGGATNEKLFF. CDR3 sequence (DNA): TGTGCCAGCAGCTACGCAGGGGGAGCAACTAATGAAAAACTGTTTTTT.

The sample holds many counts of this clonotype. The chain couples TRBV20-1 to TRBJ2-3, with TRBD1 matching 8 bases. The CDR3 contains 14 residues. Per the germline V gene, CDR1 is DFQATT and CDR2 is SNEGSKA (reference sequence). V was pared by 3 bases and J by 2 bases, with 4 bases of the junction left unmatched. The DNA for the CDR3 is TGCAGTGCTAGGGGACAGGAGAACACAGATACGCAGTATTTT. Its protein is CSARGQENTDTQYF.

This clonotype was seen more than once but under ten times. The chain joins TRBV7-6 to TRBJ2-1; 10 bases line up with TRBD1. The CDR3 runs 17 residues. Germline CDR1 is SGHVS and CDR2 is FNYEAQ. V lost 2 bases and J lost 3; bases outside the gene matches: 7. Written as DNA, the CDR3 is TGTGCCAGCAGCTTAACGATCGGACAGGGGGTCTACAATGAGCAGTTCTTC. Amino acid sequence: CASSLTIGQGVYNEQFF.

In its sample, this clonotype was seen a few times. V usage is TRBV27 and J usage is TRBJ1-1, with 8 bases identical to TRBD1. Germline CDR1 MNHEY, CDR2 SMNVEV (reference sequence). With V trimmed by 6 bases and J by 0 bases, 3 bases remained unmatched. This CDR3 comprises 14 residues. The CDR3 spells CASRKGQVNTEAFF. CDR3 coding DNA: TGTGCCAGCAGGAAGGGACAGGTGAACACTGAAGCTTTCTTT.

This clonotype was observed many times. The V gene is TRBV7-2, the J gene TRBJ2-3; D ambiguous. Germline CDR1 and CDR2: SGHTA and FQGNSA. This CDR3 contains 13 residues. Trimming cost V 4 bases and J 0 bases, with 5 bases left between them. CDR3 in DNA: TGTGCCAGCAGCTCCCCCAGCACAGATACGCAGTATTTT. Its protein product is CASSSPSTDTQYF. Full variable domain (missing parts from reference TRBV7-2 and TRBJ2-3): GAGVSQSPSNKVTEKGKDVELRCDPISGHTALYWYRQSLGQGLEFLIYFQGNSAPDKSGLPSDRFSAERTGGSVSTLTIQRTQQEDSAVYLCASSSPSTDTQYFGPGTRLTVL.